These T cell receptor beta chains were read from a single sample in a study of T-cell reconstitution after alpha-beta-depleted transplantation in children. TCRdb independently ran MiXCR on the PCR reads; one entry per CDR3 protein. The sample holds about 230,000 distinct CDR3 sequences, approximately 10% seen once. Specimen: PBMCs, collected before TCRalphabeta/CD19-depleted stem cell transplant. Receptor source: a child less than two years old with acute myeloid leukemia, due to receive a stem cell transplant. Both conserved end residues are part of each CDR3. D genes are given only for firm matches. Size tells how often a clone was seen (once, few, many) or the class of an expanded clone, and some rows leave it out.

v_gene,abundance,d_gene,j_gene,CDR3aa,CDR3nt
TRBV5-1,many,NA,TRBJ1-2,CASSLDHSNYGYTF,TGCGCCAGCAGCTTGGACCATTCTAACTATGGCTACACCTTC
TRBV5-1,many,NA,TRBJ2-4,CASSFESNIQYF,TGCGCCAGCAGCTTCGAGTCAAACATTCAGTACTTC
TRBV28,many,TRBD1,TRBJ2-7,CASRLTGTGRYEQYF,TGTGCCAGCAGACTCACCGGGACAGGGCGCTACGAGCAGTACTTC
TRBV19,few,TRBD1,TRBJ2-4,CASTSTGVENIQYF,TGTGCCAGTACCTCAACAGGGGTTGAAAACATTCAGTACTTC
TRBV10-3,many,NA,TRBJ1-6,CAIKAGGSPLHF,TGTGCCATCAAAGCCGGGGGATCACCCCTCCACTTT
TRBV3-1,many,TRBD2,TRBJ2-1,CASSQDIAGEREQFF,TGTGCCAGCAGCCAAGACATAGCGGGAGAGCGGGAGCAGTTCTTC
TRBV27,many,NA,TRBJ1-5,CASRPTYEEGNQPQHF,TGTGCCAGCAGGCCAACATATGAAGAGGGCAATCAGCCCCAGCATTTT
TRBV29-1,many,NA,TRBJ2-7,CSVGEYEQYF,TGCAGTGTGGGGGAGTACGAGCAGTACTTC
TRBV7-8,many,TRBD2,TRBJ2-7,CASSGSGGRNYEQYF,TGTGCCAGCAGCGGATCGGGGGGGAGAAACTACGAGCAGTACTTC
TRBV3-1,NA,NA,TRBJ2-7,CASSKEDFRSAFSYEQYF,TGTGCCAGCAGCAAAGAGGATTTTCGCAGCGCGTTCTCCTACGAGCAGTACTTC
TRBV5-1,many,NA,TRBJ2-5,CASSLSGGQETQYF,TGCGCCAGCAGCTTGTCCGGGGGTCAAGAGACCCAGTACTTC
TRBV15,many,TRBD2,TRBJ2-3,CATSRTSGSADTQYF,TGTGCCACCAGCAGGACTAGCGGGAGTGCCGATACGCAGTATTTT
TRBV12-3/TRBV12-4,many,NA,TRBJ2-5,CASSLGEAAWETQYF,TGTGCCAGCAGTTTGGGGGAAGCGGCCTGGGAGACCCAGTACTTC
TRBV5-1,many,NA,TRBJ2-2,CASSQRTDTGELFF,TGCGCCAGCAGCCAACGAACGGACACCGGGGAGCTGTTTTTT
TRBV29-1,NA,NA,TRBJ2-1,CSVEGLEGSYNEQFF,TGCAGCGTTGAGGGGTTGGAGGGCTCCTACAATGAGCAGTTCTTC
TRBV6-1,NA,NA,TRBJ2-2,CASSTQGGYGELFF,TGTGCCAGCAGTACGCAGGGGGGATACGGGGAGCTGTTTTTT
TRBV19,few,NA,TRBJ1-1,CATPGVEAFF,TGTGCCACACCGGGCGTTGAAGCTTTCTTT
TRBV5-1,few,TRBD2,TRBJ2-2,CASSVGLAGVTGELFF,TGCGCCAGCAGCGTAGGACTAGCGGGAGTCACCGGGGAGCTGTTTTTT
TRBV3-1,many,NA,TRBJ1-4,CASSKTATNEKLFF,TGTGCCAGCAGCAAGACAGCAACTAATGAAAAACTGTTTTTT
TRBV29-1,NA,TRBD2,TRBJ2-5,CSVDLRGVIQETQYF,TGCAGCGTTGATTTACGGGGGGTGATACAAGAGACCCAGTACTTC
TRBV5-1,NA,TRBD1,TRBJ2-7,CASSPTGAYEQYF,TGCGCCAGCAGCCCGACAGGGGCCTACGAGCAGTACTTC
TRBV7-9,NA,NA,TRBJ1-1,CASSLQGLEAFF,TGTGCCAGCAGCCTACAGGGACTTGAAGCTTTCTTT
TRBV11-3,NA,TRBD2,TRBJ2-5,CASSPGLAGAGETQYF,TGTGCCAGCAGCCCGGGACTAGCGGGAGCTGGAGAGACCCAGTACTTC
TRBV20-1,few,TRBD2,TRBJ2-7,CSASRWGRAFSPDEQYF,TGCAGTGCCAGCCGATGGGGGAGGGCGTTCTCCCCCGATGAGCAGTACTTC